This record covers a single T cell receptor (beta chain). Both 60 Vbeta primers and 13 Jbeta primers went into the PCR. Clones were read by immunoSEQ multiplex PCR, and TCRdb kept only the in-frame ones, dropping some. The sample lists some 130,000 clones; about four fifths were seen once. The data derive from a study of cytomegalovirus exposure and HLA in healthy donors. Germline lookup yields CDR1 MNHNY and CDR2 SVGAGI (reference sequence). V lost 6 bases and J lost 2, with 17 bases in between. CDR3 size: 16 residues. This clonotype originated in a man aged 18 to 29 in good health and CMV-seronegative. The chain uses TRBV6-6 and TRBJ1-5; no clear D. The material sequenced was PBMCs. The chain's CDR3 is CASRTDSLGRNQPQHF. Written as DNA, the CDR3 is TGTGCCAGCAGAACCGACTCCCTTGGTCGCAATCAGCCCCAGCATTTT.